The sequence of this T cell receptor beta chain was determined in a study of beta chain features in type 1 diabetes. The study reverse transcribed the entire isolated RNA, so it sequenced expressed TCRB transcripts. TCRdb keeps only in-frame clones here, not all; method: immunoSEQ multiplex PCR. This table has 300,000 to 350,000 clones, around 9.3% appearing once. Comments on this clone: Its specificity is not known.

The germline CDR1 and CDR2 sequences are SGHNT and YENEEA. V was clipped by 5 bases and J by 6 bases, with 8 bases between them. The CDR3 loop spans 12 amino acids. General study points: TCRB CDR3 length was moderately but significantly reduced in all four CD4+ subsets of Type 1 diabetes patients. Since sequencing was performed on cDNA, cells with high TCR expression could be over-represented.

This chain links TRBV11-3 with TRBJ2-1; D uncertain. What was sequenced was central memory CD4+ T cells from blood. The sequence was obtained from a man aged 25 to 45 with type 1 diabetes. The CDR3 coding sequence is TGTGCCAGCAGCCCCCATAGCAATGAGCAGTTCTTC. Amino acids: CASSPHSNEQFF. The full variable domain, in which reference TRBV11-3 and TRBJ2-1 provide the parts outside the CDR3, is EAGVVQSPRYKIIEKKQPVAFWCNPISGHNTLYWYLQNLGQGPELLIRYENEEAVDDSQLPKDRFSAERLKGVDSTLKIQPAELGDSAVYLCASSPHSNEQFFGPGTRLTVL.